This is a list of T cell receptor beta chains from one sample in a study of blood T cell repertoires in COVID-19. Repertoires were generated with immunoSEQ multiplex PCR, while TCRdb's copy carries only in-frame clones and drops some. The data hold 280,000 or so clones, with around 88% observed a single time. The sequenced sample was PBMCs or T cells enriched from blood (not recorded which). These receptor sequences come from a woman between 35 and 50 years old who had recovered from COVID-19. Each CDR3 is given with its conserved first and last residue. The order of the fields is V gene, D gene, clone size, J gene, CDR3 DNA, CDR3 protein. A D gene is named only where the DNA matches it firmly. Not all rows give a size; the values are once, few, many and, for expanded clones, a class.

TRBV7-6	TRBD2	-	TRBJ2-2	TGTGCCAGCAGCTTAATTATAGCGGGAGGGCCGGGGAGCACCGGGGAGCTGTTTTTT	CASSLIIAGGPGSTGELFF
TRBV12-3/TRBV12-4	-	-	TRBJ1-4	TGTGCCAGCAGTCGGGGTGTAGGCGAAAAACTGTTTTTT	CASSRGVGEKLFF
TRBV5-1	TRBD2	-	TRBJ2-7	TGCGCCAGCAGCCTAGCGAGCGGGACCAACGAGCAGTACTTC	CASSLASGTNEQYF
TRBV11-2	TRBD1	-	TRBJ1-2	TGTGCCAGCAGCTTAGTGCTCGAGGGACAGGACTATGGCTACACCTTC	CASSLVLEGQDYGYTF
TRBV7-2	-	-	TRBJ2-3	TGTGCCAGCAGCCTCCAGGGATTCACAGATACGCAGTATTTT	CASSLQGFTDTQYF
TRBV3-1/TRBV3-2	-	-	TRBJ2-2	TGTGCCAGCAGCCAAGATCTTAGCGGGGAGCTGTTTTTT	CASSQDLSGELFF
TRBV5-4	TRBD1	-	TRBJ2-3	TGTGCCAGCAGCTGGGACAGGCTCACAGATACGCAGTATTTT	CASSWDRLTDTQYF
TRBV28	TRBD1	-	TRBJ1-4	TGTGCCAGCAGTTTTCTCGGGACAGGAAATGAAAAACTGTTTTTT	CASSFLGTGNEKLFF
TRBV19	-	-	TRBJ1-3	TGTGCCAGTAGTATCCGGCAGGCCAGCTCTGGAAACACCATATATTTT	CASSIRQASSGNTIYF
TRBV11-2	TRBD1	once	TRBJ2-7	TGTGCCAGCAGCTTCAACAGGGGGGCGGAGTACGAGCAGTACTTC	CASSFNRGAEYEQYF
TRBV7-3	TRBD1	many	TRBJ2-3	TGTGCCAGCAGCTCTACAGGGGATAGCACAGATACGCAGTATTTT	CASSSTGDSTDTQYF
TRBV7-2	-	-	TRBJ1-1	TGTGCCAGCAGCTTACTTCAGCGTAATGAAGCTTTCTTT	CASSLLQRNEAFF
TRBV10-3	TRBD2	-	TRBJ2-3	TGTGCCATCAGTGAGTCTCTAGCGGGGGAGACGCAGTATTTT	CAISESLAGETQYF
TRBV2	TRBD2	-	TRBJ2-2	TGTGCCAGCAGTGTGACTAGCGGGAGCACCGGGGAGCTGTTTTTT	CASSVTSGSTGELFF
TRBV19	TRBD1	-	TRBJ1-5	TGTGCCAGTAGTATGGGATGGGACAGGGTCGGCAGTCAGCCCCAGCATTTT	CASSMGWDRVGSQPQHF
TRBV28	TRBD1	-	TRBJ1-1	TGTGCCAGCAGTTTGACAGGGGCTACCACTGAAGCTTTCTTT	CASSLTGATTEAFF
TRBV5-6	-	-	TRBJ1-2	TGTGCCAGCAGCTTGGTAACAGCCACTAACTATGGCTACACCTTC	CASSLVTATNYGYTF
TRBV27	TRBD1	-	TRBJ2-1	TGTGCCAGCAGCCTTCGCCGGGACAGCCCCTACAATGAGCAGTTCTTC	CASSLRRDSPYNEQFF
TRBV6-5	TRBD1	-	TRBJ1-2	TGTGCCAGCAGTTACCCGCAGGGGGCGAGCTATGGCTACACCTTC	CASSYPQGASYGYTF
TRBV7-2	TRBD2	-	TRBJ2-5	TGTGCCAGCAGCTTAGCGCGGGGGGGCAGCCAAGAGACCCAGTACTTC	CASSLARGGSQETQYF
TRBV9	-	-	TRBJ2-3	TGTGCCAGCAGCGCCTCCGGCGCTAGCGGCACAGATACGCAGTATTTT	CASSASGASGTDTQYF
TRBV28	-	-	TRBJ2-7	TGTGCCAGCAGCTCCTGGGGTGGGAGAGAGCAGTACTTC	CASSSWGGREQYF
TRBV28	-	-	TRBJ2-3	TGTGCGGGTTCCCGGGACTCCGAGGATACGCAGTATTTT	CAGSRDSEDTQYF
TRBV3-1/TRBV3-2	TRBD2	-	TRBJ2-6	TGTGCCAGCACCCATATTAAAACGGGAGGGCAATGGTCTGGGGCCAACGTCCTGACTTTC	CASTHIKTGGQWSGANVLTF
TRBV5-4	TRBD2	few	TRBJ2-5	TGTGCCAGCAGCCCTGGCGGGAGCGGGGGAGAGACCCAGTACTTC	CASSPGGSGGETQYF
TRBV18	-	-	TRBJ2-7	TGTGCCAGCTCACCACGTGGGAGGCCACTGGAGTTC	CASSPRGRPLEF
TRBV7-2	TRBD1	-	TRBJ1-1	TGTGCCAGCAGCACCAGGGGGCGACCGAACACTGAAGCTTTCTTT	CASSTRGRPNTEAFF
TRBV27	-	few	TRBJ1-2	TGTGCCAGCAGTTTATCGCGGGACAACTATGGCTACACCTTC	CASSLSRDNYGYTF
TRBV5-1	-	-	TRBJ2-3	TGCGCCAGCAGCCTCGCGACAGATACGCAGTATTTT	CASSLATDTQYF
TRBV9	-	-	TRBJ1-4	TGTGCCAGCAGCCGTGCAGGTGGCGAAAAACTGTTTTTT	CASSRAGGEKLFF
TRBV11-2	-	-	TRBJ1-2	TGTGCCAGCAGCTTAAATCAGGGCCTTGGGGGCTACACCTTC	CASSLNQGLGGYTF
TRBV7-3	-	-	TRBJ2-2	TGTGCCAGCAGCTCACACGGGGAGCTGTTTTTT	CASSSHGELFF
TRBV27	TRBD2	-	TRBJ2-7	TGTGCCAGCAAGGCTAGCGGAATCTCCTACGAGCAGTACTTC	CASKASGISYEQYF
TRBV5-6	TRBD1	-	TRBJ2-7	TGTGCCAGCAGCTTGGGGGACAGGGAGGGAGACGAGCAGTACTTC	CASSLGDREGDEQYF
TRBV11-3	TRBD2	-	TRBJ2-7	TGTGCCAGCAGCTGGACTAGTATGAGCGAGCAGTACTTC	CASSWTSMSEQYF
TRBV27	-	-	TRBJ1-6	TGTGCCAGCGGGCCCTCCTATAATTCACCCCTCCACTTT	CASGPSYNSPLHF
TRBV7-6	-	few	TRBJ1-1	TGTGCCAGCAGCTTAGATCCAGGGAGGACTGAAGCTTTCTTT	CASSLDPGRTEAFF
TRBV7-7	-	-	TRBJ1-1	TGTGCTAGCAGCTTAAACAAGAACACTGAAGCTTTCTTT	CASSLNKNTEAFF
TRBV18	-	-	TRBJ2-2	TGTGCCAGCTCACCTCTCCCACGCGGGTCTAACACCGGGGAGCTGTTTTTT	CASSPLPRGSNTGELFF
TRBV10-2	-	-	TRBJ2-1	TGCGCCAGCAGTGCAGGTAGCGGCCCAAGATACAATGAGCAGTTCTTC	CASSAGSGPRYNEQFF
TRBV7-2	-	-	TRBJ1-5	TGTGCCAGCAGCTTAGCGCAAGGGGCGGATCAGCCCCAGCATTTT	CASSLAQGADQPQHF
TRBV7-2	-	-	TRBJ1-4	TGTGCCAGCAGCCGTACTAATGAAAAACTGTTTTTT	CASSRTNEKLFF
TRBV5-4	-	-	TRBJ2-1	TGTGCCAGCAGCATCGACGGGCTAACAGGTGGTGAGCAGTTCTTC	CASSIDGLTGGEQFF
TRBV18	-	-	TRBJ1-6	TGTGCCAGCTCACCTGACAGTAATTCACCCCTCCACTTT	CASSPDSNSPLHF
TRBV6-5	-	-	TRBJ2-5	TGTGCCAGCAGTTACGGGCCGAATCAAGAGACCCAGTACTTC	CASSYGPNQETQYF
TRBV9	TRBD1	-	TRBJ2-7	TGTGCCAGCAGCCGGGGCCCAGGGGGCTTCTACGAGCAGTACTTC	CASSRGPGGFYEQYF
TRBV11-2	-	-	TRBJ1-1	TGTGCCAGCAGCTTGCGGTTGACTGAAGCTTTCTTT	CASSLRLTEAFF
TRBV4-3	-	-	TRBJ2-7	TGCGCCAGCAGCCAAGTTGTACAGGGTAACGAGCAGTACTTC	CASSQVVQGNEQYF
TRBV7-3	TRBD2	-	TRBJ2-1	TGTGCCAGCAGCACCACTAGCGGGAGTGGGTACAATGAGCAGTTCTTC	CASSTTSGSGYNEQFF
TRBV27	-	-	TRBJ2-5	TGTGCCAGCAGTCCCCGCGTGTTTGAGACCCAGTACTTC	CASSPRVFETQYF
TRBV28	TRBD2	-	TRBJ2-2	TGTGCCAGCAGTGTGACTAGCGGGAGAAAAACCGGGGAGCTGTTTTTT	CASSVTSGRKTGELFF
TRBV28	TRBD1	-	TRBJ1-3	TGTGCCAGCAGTTTACCGGGACAGGGAGCGGGTGGAAACACCATATATTTT	CASSLPGQGAGGNTIYF
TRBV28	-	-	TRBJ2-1	TGTGCCAGCAGTTCGACACCCACCCCCTACAATGAGCAGTTCTTC	CASSSTPTPYNEQFF
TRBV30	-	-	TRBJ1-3	TGTGCCTGGACGAGAGGAAGTGGAAACACCATATATTTT	CAWTRGSGNTIYF
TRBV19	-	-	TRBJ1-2	TGTGCCAGTAAGGCGCCAGGTCAGGCTAACTATGGCTACACCTTC	CASKAPGQANYGYTF
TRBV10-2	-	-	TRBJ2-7	TGCGCCAGCAGTGTATCTAGGCAATACGAGCAGTACTTC	CASSVSRQYEQYF
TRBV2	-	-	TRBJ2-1	TGTGCCAGCAGTGTCGGACTGGCCAATGAGCAGTTCTTC	CASSVGLANEQFF
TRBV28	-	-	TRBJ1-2	TGTGCCAGCAGTTCCCTCCCCCCTAACTATGGCTACACCTTC	CASSSLPPNYGYTF
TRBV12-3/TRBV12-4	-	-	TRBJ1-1	TGTGCCAGCAGGATGTACTTTAACACTGAAGCTTTCTTT	CASRMYFNTEAFF